This note documents a single T cell receptor beta chain sequence. Sequencing used immunoSEQ multiplex PCR; TCRdb keeps in-frame clones, though not all of them. The sample lists 120,000 or so clones; approximately 82% were seen once. This entry is derived from a study of blood T cell repertoires in COVID-19. Study-wide context: Sample material is recorded as cDNA or gDNA derived from T cells, B-cell-depleted T cells, or PBMCs.

Sequenced: peripheral blood. The sequence came from a man at least 80 years old with active or convalescent COVID-19.

CDR3 in DNA: TGTGCTAGTGGCCGGTTCGATGGAGAGACCCAGTACTTC. The encoded protein is CASGRFDGETQYF. The chain has TRBV12-5 and TRBJ2-5; D gene ambiguous. In germline, CDR1 is LGHNT, CDR2 FRNRAP. CDR3 length: 13 residues. V was clipped by 6 bases and J by 4 bases, with 12 bases between them.